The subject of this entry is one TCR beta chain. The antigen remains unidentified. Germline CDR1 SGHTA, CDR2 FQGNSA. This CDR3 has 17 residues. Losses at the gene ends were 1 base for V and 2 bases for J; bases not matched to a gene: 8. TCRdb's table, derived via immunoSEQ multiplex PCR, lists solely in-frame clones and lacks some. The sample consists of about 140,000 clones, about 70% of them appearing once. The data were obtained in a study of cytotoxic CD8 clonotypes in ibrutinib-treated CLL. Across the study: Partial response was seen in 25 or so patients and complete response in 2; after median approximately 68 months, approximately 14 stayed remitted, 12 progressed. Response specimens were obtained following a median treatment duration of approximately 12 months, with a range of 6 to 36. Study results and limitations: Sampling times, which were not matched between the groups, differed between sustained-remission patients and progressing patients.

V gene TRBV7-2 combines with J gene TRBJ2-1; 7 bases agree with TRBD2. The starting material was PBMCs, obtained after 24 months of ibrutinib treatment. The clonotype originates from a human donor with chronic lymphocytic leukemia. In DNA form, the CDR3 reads TGTGCCAGCAGCTTAGGGGAGGGAGGCGGGGCCTACAATGAGCAGTTCTTC. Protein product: CASSLGEGGGAYNEQFF.